This is a list of T cell receptor beta chains from one sample in a study of regulatory T cells in long-lasting Graves disease. TCRdb processed the multiplex PCR reads anew with MiXCR; each CDR3 protein has one entry. The table includes under 500,000 distinct CDR3 sequences, roughly 20% detected once. Sample: peripheral blood mononuclear cells (PBMCs), taken when the disease was refractory, from a patient treated with antithyroid drugs. These receptors came from a female donor with Graves disease. CDR3s include the opening cysteine and the closing phenylalanine or tryptophan. The order of the fields is J gene, V gene, D gene, clone size, CDR3 length, CDR3 DNA, CDR3 protein. A D gene is named only where the DNA matches it firmly. Some rows mark clone size as missing; the rest say once, few, many or name a class of expanded clone.

TRBJ1-5,TRBV12-3/TRBV12-4,NA,many,14,TGTGCCAGCAGCTTGGGGGCAAGCAATCAGCCCCAGCATTTT,CASSLGASNQPQHF
TRBJ1-4,TRBV15,TRBD1,many,14,TGTGCCACCAGCAAACGGACAGGGTACGAAAAACTGTTTTTT,CATSKRTGYEKLFF
TRBJ1-1,TRBV2,NA,many,13,TGTGCCAGCAGTGGGGAGGGGAACACTGAAGCTTTCTTT,CASSGEGNTEAFF
TRBJ1-2,TRBV19,NA,NA,13,TGTGCCGGTAGTCCGAAGCAGAGACACGGCTACACCTTC,CAGSPKQRHGYTF
TRBJ2-5,TRBV10-3,TRBD2,NA,16,TGTGCCATCAGTGAAAGACTAGCGGGAAGTATGGAGACCCAGTACTTC,CAISERLAGSMETQYF
TRBJ2-7,TRBV7-9,NA,many,12,TGTGCCAGCAGCTTGAAGGTGCACGAGCAGTACTTC,CASSLKVHEQYF
TRBJ1-1,TRBV19,NA,NA,14,TGTGCCAGTGCGAGCGGGGGACGGGACACTGAAGCTTTCTTT,CASASGGRDTEAFF
TRBJ1-1,TRBV9,NA,few,14,TGTGCCAGCAGCGAGGGGACGGAGAACACTGAAGCTTTCTTT,CASSEGTENTEAFF
TRBJ2-2,TRBV5-1,NA,NA,15,TGCGCCAGCAGCTTGAATCTAGGGGGCACCGGGGAGCTGTTTTTT,CASSLNLGGTGELFF
TRBJ2-4,TRBV28,NA,many,13,TGTGCCAGCAATGTGCTGAAGGATTCGATTCAGTACTTC,CASNVLKDSIQYF
TRBJ2-5,TRBV5-5,NA,many,13,TGTGCCAGCAGCCTGCCCGACAAAGAGACCCAGTACTTC,CASSLPDKETQYF
TRBJ2-3,TRBV28,NA,NA,11,TGTGCCAGCAGCTTATCGGATACGCGGTATTTT,CASSLSDTRYF
TRBJ1-4,TRBV20-1,TRBD1,many,15,TGCAGTGCTAGAGATCTCGGACAGGGGTCTGAAAAACTGTTTTTT,CSARDLGQGSEKLFF
TRBJ1-5,TRBV2,TRBD1,many,16,TGTGCCAGGCAGACTGTGGCAGGGGGTAATAAGGAGCCCCAGCATTTT,CARQTVAGGNKEPQHF
TRBJ1-1,TRBV15,NA,few,13,TGTGCCACCAGTGAAAGCGGGGTGACTGAAGCTTTCTTT,CATSESGVTEAFF
TRBJ1-5,TRBV18,NA,many,13,TGTGCCAGCTCACCAGGAGGGGATCAGCCCCAGCATTTT,CASSPGGDQPQHF
TRBJ1-5,TRBV6-4,NA,many,14,TGTGCCTCGAGGGGACGGCGTGGGGATCAGCCCCAGCATTTT,CASRGRRGDQPQHF
TRBJ1-6,TRBV7-8,TRBD1,many,15,TGTGCCAGCAGCTTAGACGGGACAGGAGGTTCACCCCTCCACTTT,CASSLDGTGGSPLHF
TRBJ2-7,TRBV6-5,TRBD1,NA,13,TGTGCCAGCAGTTGGGCAGGGGGCCACGAGCAGTACTTC,CASSWAGGHEQYF
TRBJ1-1,TRBV28,NA,many,14,TGTGCCAGCAGTTTATTAGGTGGGGACACTGAAGCTTTCTTT,CASSLLGGDTEAFF
TRBJ1-4,TRBV6-8,NA,few,18,TGTGCCAGCAGACTAGAAAGGATTTACAGTCCAACTAATGAAAAACTGTTTTTT,CASRLERIYSPTNEKLFF
TRBJ1-1,TRBV7-8,NA,NA,14,TGTGCCAGCAGCCCCTTAGCAATGAACACTGAAGCTTTCTTT,CASSPLAMNTEAFF
TRBJ2-7,TRBV20-1,NA,few,13,TGCAGTGCTAGTATAGGGGCTGCCTACGAGCAGTACTTC,CSASIGAAYEQYF
TRBJ2-7,TRBV6-1,NA,many,17,TGTGCCAGCAGTACAACCGGGAACCTGAGGGCATCCTACGAGCAGTACTTC,CASSTTGNLRASYEQYF
TRBJ2-1,TRBV20-1,NA,NA,13,TGCAGTGCTAGAATTTGGGCATCCGATGAGCAGTTCTTC,CSARIWASDEQFF
TRBJ2-2,TRBV24-1,TRBD1,NA,17,TGTGCCACCAGTGATCCGGGACAGGGGGCCGTACCCGGGGAGCTGTTTTTT,CATSDPGQGAVPGELFF
TRBJ2-4,TRBV6-2/TRBV6-3,NA,many,15,TGTGCCACCCAACAGGGTACGCAAGCCAAAAACATTCAGTACTTC,CATQQGTQAKNIQYF
TRBJ2-5,TRBV18,NA,many,14,TGTGCCAGCTCACCAAGTGGATTCGTGGAGACCCAGTACTTC,CASSPSGFVETQYF
TRBJ2-5,TRBV12-5,TRBD2,many,17,TGTGCTAGTGGTTTGATTTGGACTAGCGGGACCCAAGAGACCCAGTACTTC,CASGLIWTSGTQETQYF
TRBJ2-1,TRBV11-2,NA,NA,15,TGTGCCAGCAGCTTACGTCCGAGCTCCTACAATGAGCAGTTCTTC,CASSLRPSSYNEQFF
TRBJ1-4,TRBV20-1,NA,many,14,TGCAGTGCTAGAGGGCGGGATTTTAATGAAAAACTGTTTTTT,CSARGRDFNEKLFF